This record looks at one T cell receptor (beta chain) sequence and its context. Other DNA sequences in the same sample also yield this CDR3. Researchers ran the PCR with 60 Vbeta and 13 Jbeta primers. Libraries were prepared by immunoSEQ multiplex PCR; TCRdb keeps only in-frame clonotypes and omits some of them. Its clone listing holds 150,000 or so clones. The CDR3 spans 13 residues. Per germline, CDR1 MNHEY and CDR2 SVGAGI. Trimming stripped 2 bases from V and 4 bases from J, with 6 bases between. The entry originates in a study of cytomegalovirus exposure and HLA in healthy donors. The sequence came from a woman aged 40 to 50 in good health and CMV-seropositive. Sequenced input: PBMCs. V usage is TRBV6-5 and J usage is TRBJ1-5; no definite D call. CDR3 region: CASSYDRNQPQHF. For the CDR3, the DNA is TGTGCCAGCAGTTACGATCGGAATCAGCCCCAGCATTTT.